A single sample gave rise to the 8 T cell receptor beta chains below, sequenced in a study of blood T cell repertoires in COVID-19. Measured with immunoSEQ multiplex PCR; TCRdb has only the in-frame clones, and not every one. The sample has under 250,000 clones, around 86% seen once; the top ten hold approximately 9%. Specimen: PBMCs or T cells enriched from blood (not recorded which). The receptors shown here come from a woman in her forties or fifties with acute COVID-19.

The V call is TRBV28, the J call TRBJ2-3; the match to TRBD2 covers 9 bases. CDR3 length equals 16 residues. V lost 7 bases to trimming and J lost 3 bases; unmatched junction nucleotides: 11. The germline gives CDR1 MDHEN, CDR2 SYDVKM. The chain's CDR3 is CASKRREGRRTDTQYF. The CDR3 DNA is TGTGCCAGCAAACGGCGGGAGGGCCGTCGGACAGATACGCAGTATTTT.

The CDR3 coding sequence is TGTGCCAGTAGTGAACAGGGGCAGTCGGTTCGCAATGAGCAGTTCTTC. Amino acids: CASSEQGQSVRNEQFF. The chain joins TRBV19 to TRBJ2-1; 7 nucleotides align to TRBD1. Germline V gene lookup returns CDR1 LNHDA and CDR2 SQIVND (reference sequence). Trimming cost V 5 bases and J 6 bases; bases outside gene matches: 13. This CDR3 is 16 amino acids long.

The chain recombines TRBV5-4 with TRBJ2-3; maybe TRBD2 (6 bases). This CDR3 is built from 13 residues. Germline V lookup: CDR1 SGHNT, CDR2 YYREEE (reference sequence). Trimming stripped 3 bases from V and 4 bases from J, with 9 bases between. The CDR3 loop reads CASSSWGADTQYF. In nucleotides, the CDR3 is TGTGCCAGCAGCTCGTGGGGGGCAGATACGCAGTATTTT.

The rearrangement links TRBV6-2 or TRBV6-3 to TRBJ1-6, with TRBD1 identical over 8 bases. The ends lost 5 bases at V and 6 bases at J; junction bases unmatched: 9. This CDR3 spans 16 amino acids. CDR1 is MNHEY, CDR2 SVGEGT, per germline. The CDR3 loop reads CASSPKLRGRNSPLHF. The CDR3 DNA reads TGTGCCAGCAGTCCGAAACTCAGGGGGCGTAATTCACCCCTCCACTTT.

This clone was observed many times. This chain links TRBV5-5 with TRBJ1-1; D gene unclear. Trimming removed 2 bases from V and 5 bases from J, with 13 bases in between. Germline CDR1 is SGHKS and CDR2 is YYEKEE (reference sequence). The CDR3 extends over 14 amino acids. The CDR3 DNA follows: TGTGCCAGCAGCTTTTCGTCGCGGGAAACTGAAGCTTTCTTT. Residues: CASSFSSRETEAFF.

This clone has only a few counts. The V call is TRBV13, the J call TRBJ1-1, with TRBD1 matching 12 bases. Trimming at V came to 5 bases and at J to 4 bases, leaving 8 bases not matched to a gene. The germline CDR1 and CDR2 sequences are PRHDT and FYEKMQ (reference sequence). The CDR3 sequence is 16 residues long. The CDR3 region is CASSPGQGARGTEAFF. The DNA of the CDR3 is TGTGCCAGCAGCCCGGGACAGGGGGCCAGGGGCACTGAAGCTTTCTTT. Full variable domain (rest looked up from reference TRBV13 and TRBJ1-1): AAGVIQSPRHLIKEKRETATLKCYPIPRHDTVYWYQQGPGQDPQFLISFYEKMQSDKGSIPDRFSAQQFSDYHSELNMSSLELGDSALYFCASSPGQGARGTEAFFGQGTRLTVV.

This clone was detected a few times. V usage is TRBV18 and J usage is TRBJ2-7; D is perhaps TRBD2 (6 bases). The CDR3 is 14 residues long. Germline V gene data show CDR1 as KGHSH and CDR2 as LQKENI. Trimming left V 6 bases short and J 1 base short, with 13 bases between. This CDR3 reads CASSTGTASYEQYF. The CDR3 DNA reads TGTGCCAGCTCCACCGGGACTGCTTCCTACGAGCAGTACTTC.

The chain joins TRBV27 to TRBJ2-7, with 8 bases lining up with TRBD1. The V and J ends lost 3 bases and 6 bases, in that order; junction bases with no gene match: 10. The CDR3 spans 15 residues. In germline, CDR1 is MNHEY, CDR2 SMNVEV (reference sequence). The CDR3 protein is CASSLYRAGGSEQYF. The CDR3 DNA is TGTGCCAGCAGTTTGTACCGGGCAGGGGGCAGCGAGCAGTACTTC.